Each of the 14 T cell receptor beta chains below was sequenced from the same sample in a study of T cell changes during pregnancy in multiple sclerosis. TCRdb keeps only in-frame clones here, not all; method: immunoSEQ multiplex PCR. The table lists under 70,000 clones, more than 75% of them singletons. Sequenced material: peripheral blood, taken in the second trimester of pregnancy. The receptor source for this set is a female donor with multiple sclerosis, enrolled in a pregnancy study.

This chain joins TRBV25-1 and TRBJ1-2, with D possibly being TRBD1 (5 bases). Germline-derived CDR1 and CDR2 are MGHDK and SYGVNS. The CDR3 runs 17 residues. Between the trimmed V and J ends, which lost 3 bases and 1 base, there was a span of 18 bases. The CDR3 DNA reads as TGTGCCAGCAGTGAGTCCCCCGAGACAGAAAATAACTATGGCTACACCTTC. Translation gives CASSESPETENNYGYTF.

The V call is TRBV5-4, the J call TRBJ2-3; a possible D gene is TRBD2 (5 bases). Germline CDR1 SGHNT, CDR2 YYREEE (reference sequence). Trimming removed 5 bases from V and 1 base from J, with 8 bases in between. CDR3 length: 13 residues. The CDR3 coding sequence is TGTGCCAGCAGTGATAGCGGCACAGATACGCAGTATTTT. It is translated as CASSDSGTDTQYF.

This chain links TRBV19 with TRBJ2-7; 7 positions match TRBD1. Germline trimming cut 7 bases from V and 3 bases from J; bases unmatched to any gene: 9. The CDR3 contains 14 residues. Germline V gene data show CDR1 as LNHDA and CDR2 as SQIVND (reference sequence). CDR3 in amino acids: CASKDRAGNYEQYF. The CDR3 DNA reads as TGTGCCAGTAAAGACAGGGCCGGGAACTACGAGCAGTACTTC. Full variable domain (rest looked up from reference TRBV19 and TRBJ2-7): DGGITQSPKYLFRKEGQNVTLSCEQNLNHDAMYWYRQDPGQGLRLIYYSQIVNDFQKGDIAEGYSVSREKKESFPLTVTSAQKNPTAFYLCASKDRAGNYEQYFGPGTRLTVT.

CDR3 loop: CASRRDLSYEQYF. The CDR3 bases are TGTGCCAGCAGAAGGGACTTATCCTACGAGCAGTACTTC. This sequence joins TRBV5-4 and TRBJ2-7; maybe TRBD2 (6 bases). The V and J ends lost 5 bases and 1 base respectively, with 10 bases between them. There are 13 residues in the CDR3. Germline V lookup: CDR1 SGHNT, CDR2 YYREEE (reference sequence).

The table lists this clone with a few counts. This chain joins TRBV4-3 and TRBJ2-6; a weak D match, TRBD1 (5 bases). The CDR3 loop spans 16 amino acids. Trimming took off 2 bases at V and 0 bases at J, with 8 bases between the two ends. Germline loops: CDR1 LGHNA, CDR2 YSLEER. DNA for the CDR3: TGCGCCAGCAGCCAATCCACAGGCTCTGGGGCCAACGTCCTGACTTTC. It codes for CASSQSTGSGANVLTF.

The chain carries TRBV6-4 and TRBJ2-1; 9 bases agree with TRBD2. There are 15 residues in the CDR3. The germline CDR1 and CDR2 sequences are MRHNA and SNTAGT. The V gene end was trimmed by 3 bases and the J gene end by 0 bases; junction bases not matched to a gene: 0. CDR3 region: CASSEAGGSYNEQFF. CDR3 coding DNA: TGTGCCAGCAGTGAAGCGGGGGGCTCCTACAATGAGCAGTTCTTC.

CDR3 amino acids: CASSWTGGDTQYF. The CDR3 DNA follows: TGTGCCAGCTCGTGGACAGGTGGAGATACGCAGTATTTT. This chain joins TRBV18 and TRBJ2-3, with 7 bases matching TRBD1. The V gene's germline CDR1 is KGHSH and CDR2 LQKENI. The CDR3 has 13 amino acids. Trimming removed 6 bases from V and 5 bases from J; junction bases left unmatched: 5.

The gene calls are TRBV18 and TRBJ1-1; weak D call: TRBD1 (5 bases). V dropped 0 bases and J dropped 0 bases, with 8 bases sitting between them. Germline V CDR1 and CDR2: KGHSH, LQKENI. CDR3 length: 15 residues. The DNA of the CDR3 is TGTGCCAGCTCACCACCAGGGGAAATGAACACTGAAGCTTTCTTT. It specifies CASSPPGEMNTEAFF.

The rearrangement joins TRBV9 to TRBJ2-2; a possible D gene is TRBD1 (5 bases). Trimming took 4 bases from V and 6 from J, leaving 13 bases between them. The CDR3 sequence is 14 residues long. Germline CDR1 is SGDLS and CDR2 is YYNGEE. The CDR3 sequence: CASSTAQAAGELFF. DNA for the CDR3: TGTGCCAGCAGCACAGCACAGGCGGCCGGGGAGCTGTTTTTT.

V usage is TRBV15 and J usage is TRBJ2-7, with 9 bases identical to TRBD2. CDR3 length: 15 residues. CDR1 and CDR2 (germline): LNHNV, YYDKDF (reference sequence). With V trimmed by 2 bases and J by 6 bases, 8 bases remained unmatched. CDR3 coding DNA: TGTGCCACCAGCAGAAGCGGGGGGCCGTCAACCGAGCAGTACTTC. Translation gives CATSRSGGPSTEQYF.

This chain joins TRBV30 and TRBJ2-1; 11 positions agree with TRBD2. This CDR3 spans 16 amino acids. V shed 2 bases and J 12 bases; nucleotides not matched to a gene: 15. The germline CDR1 and CDR2 sequences are GTSNPN and SVGIG (reference sequence). This chain's CDR3 is CAWSPLRLAGSLVQFF. As DNA, the CDR3 is TGTGCCTGGAGTCCACTTCGACTAGCGGGGTCTTTGGTGCAGTTCTTC. Based on the CDR3 plus reference TRBV30 and TRBJ2-1, the full variable domain is SQTIHQWPATLVQPVGSPLSLECTVEGTSNPNLYWYRQAAGRGLQLLFYSVGIGQISSEVPQNLSASRPQDRQFILSSKKLLLSDSGFYLCAWSPLRLAGSLVQFFGPGTRLTVL.

This clone is a singleton in its sample. The chain has TRBV4-1 and TRBJ2-3; tentatively, D is TRBD2 (6 bases). This CDR3 spans 16 amino acids. Between the trimmed V and J ends, which lost 3 bases and 4 bases, there was a span of 17 bases. Looked up from germline, CDR1 is MGHRA and CDR2 is YSYEKL. CDR3 protein: CASSQGPGGSADTQYF. DNA for the CDR3: TGCGCCAGCAGCCAGGGCCCCGGGGGTAGCGCAGATACGCAGTATTTT.

V usage is TRBV7-2 and J usage is TRBJ1-5, with a tentative D call TRBD1 (5 bases). The CDR3 is 15 residues long. Germline V gene data show CDR1 as SGHTA and CDR2 as FQGNSA. The germline V and J ends were trimmed by 1 base and 7 bases, with 14 bases remaining between them. The CDR3 sequence is CASSLGAREGQPQHF. As DNA, the CDR3 is TGTGCCAGCAGCTTAGGGGCCAGGGAGGGACAGCCCCAGCATTTT.

V is TRBV4-1 and J is TRBJ2-7; D perhaps matches TRBD1 (5 bases). Germline CDR1 reads MGHRA; CDR2 reads YSYEKL. Trimming removed 2 bases from V and 6 bases from J, with 8 bases in between. The CDR3 spans 12 residues. Written as DNA, the CDR3 is TGCGCCAGCAGCCAACAGGGTGGCGAGCAGTACTTC. This translates into CASSQQGGEQYF.